This T cell receptor (beta chain) appears in the sequencing data of a study of shared clonotypes between healthy human individuals. CDR3 length equals 13 residues. Germline V gives CDR1 SGHAT, CDR2 FQNNGV. V gave up 1 base and J gave up 12 bases, with 16 bases separating them. Assay: immunoSEQ multiplex PCR; the TCRdb copy retains only in-frame clones and omits some. The data show over 750,000 clones, roughly 96% seen once. The naive CD8 subset, CD45RO-negative cells positively selected for CCR7, excluded terminally differentiated effector memory CD45RA+ cells. This receptor was taken from a man aged 25 to 45 in good health. The chain employs TRBV11-2 and TRBJ2-7; D unclear. The sequencing input was naive CD8+ T cells sorted from blood. This CDR3 reads CASSLGRALEGYF. The CDR3, as DNA: TGTGCCAGCAGCTTAGGTCGCGCTCTCGAAGGGTACTTC.